This T cell receptor beta chain was profiled in a study of blood T cell repertoires in COVID-19 (dated by TCRdb to the early 2020s). Study-level background: The collaborator samples originated in the United States, Italy and Spain and spanned the acute and convalescent phases of COVID-19. Nearly every sample came with metadata listing a de-identified subject ID, COVID-19 status, age in years and sex. Where available, HLA class I and class II types were obtained from metadata supplied by the sample provider rather than from assay-based typing. The repertoires were released in a freely available public database intended as a resource for research on the immune response to SARS-CoV-2. The material from the prospective study consisted of cDNA or gDNA derived from T cells, B-cell-depleted T cells, or PBMCs. Samples came from the ongoing ImmuneRACE study (first 160 participants) plus 1,254 subjects from 6 global collaborators. Deeply sampled blood TCRbeta repertoires from subjects exposed to, actively infected with, or recovered from COVID-19 were included in the dataset.

For CDR1 and CDR2, the germline V gene lists MGHRA and YSYEKL. Spanning cysteine to phenylalanine, the CDR3 consists of 15 amino acids. The retained sequence is limited to the CDR3, 45 bases, with the frame set at the first base. The junction shows trimming of 0 bases on V and 13 bases on J, plus 18 bases between the germline ends. Another Seattle source contributed samples from volunteer blood donors who had recovered from COVID-19. The collaborating institutions used their own protocols to collect whole blood in K2EDTA tubes. For TCRbeta analysis, collaborators shipped samples in one of three forms: frozen whole blood, isolated PBMCs, or DNA extracted from either of those sample types. TCRbeta CDR3 regions were amplified from genomic DNA by means of the immunoSEQ Assay, a bias-controlled multiplex PCR. On the authors' methods: Nucleated cell counts per sample were estimated from amplification of reference gene primers within the assay. To quantify the absolute abundance of each unique TCRbeta CDR3 rearrangement, sequence reads were collapsed and filtered. For each sample, productive Simpson clonality was calculated as the square root of Simpson's diversity index over productive rearrangements. What TCRdb holds here is the immuneACCESS table cut down to in-frame rearrangements. Part of the clones is not present; checked against another copy, under half of the missing clones reflect an unresolved V gene, and the others are unexplained. The DNA was the basis for D and trimming; V, J and clone size are from that table. Across this sample there are more than 95,000 clones, with about 90% seen only once. In total, the top ten clones hold roughly 7.9% of the sample.

Paper-wide results and their limitations: Clinical and demographic metadata were provided uncurated, with the amount varying by source and participant.

Of note for this clone: This clone's antigen is unknown. Qualities for individual bases were not recorded, and no much larger clone is one base off.

This receptor was obtained from a man between 65 and 79 years old who had recovered from COVID-19. Recombination connected TRBV4-1 to TRBJ1-4, and possibly TRBD1, on 5 matching bases. Sequences were obtained from peripheral blood. At the DNA level, the sequence is TGCGCCAGCAGCCAAGAAGTCAGGGCGGTGAAGAGACTGTTTTTT. Its amino acids are CASSQEVRAVKRLFF.